This entry is about one T cell receptor (beta chain). Generated by immunoSEQ multiplex PCR, the TCRdb table keeps only in-frame clones and is missing some. The sample holds 100,000 to 150,000 clones; under 85% are singletons and the top ten take roughly 9.7%. This sample stems from a study of blood T cell repertoires in COVID-19. The ends were cut back, 4 bases at V and 1 base at J, with 11 bases in the middle. Germline CDR1 SGDLS, CDR2 YYNGEE. This CDR3 region has 15 residues. The V and J genes are TRBV9 and TRBJ2-2; a possible D gene is TRBD2 (5 bases). This receptor was identified in a middle-aged man with active or convalescent COVID-19. The sample consisted of peripheral blood. CDR3 loop: CASSPTGLNTGELFF. CDR3 DNA sequence: TGTGCCAGCAGCCCTACGGGATTGAACACCGGGGAGCTGTTTTTT.